The subject of this entry is one TCR beta chain. Its antigen is unidentified. This specimen belongs to a study of blood T cells in healthy people across ages. Study observations and caveats: Possibly, changes in expanded clonotypes were confounded because donor CMV status was unknown. Long-lived donors had more naive CD4+ cells and higher diversity than aged donors.

The authors ran a second PCR of 7 to 11 cycles using a sample-barcoded 5' primer and a J-beta primer mix. One entry per CDR3 protein results from TCRdb running MiXCR on the 5' RACE reads. The sample comprises around 990,000 distinct CDR3 sequences, approximately 25% of which are singletons, and about 0.8% rests with the top ten. Germline assignment: CDR1 DFQATT and CDR2 SNEGSKA (reference sequence). The CDR3 covers 12 residues. V trimming: 4 bases; J trimming: 1 base; junction bases outside the gene matches: 0. Individuals who donated were healthy Caucasians from Russia aged roughly 6 to 90. These data were likewise used in another study, on T cells of mothers and their children. As that study records: Researchers report slightly higher, though non-significant, overlap in related mother-child pairs than in unrelated pairs.

The sequence came from a girl aged 2 to 10 in good health. The rearrangement joins TRBV20-1 to TRBJ2-5, with 7 bases fitting TRBD1. Specimen: blood. The CDR3, as DNA: TGCAGTGCTAACAGGGGCCAAGAGACCCAGTACTTC. Translating it yields CSANRGQETQYF.